This paragraph reports one T cell receptor (beta chain). The sample comes from a study of T cells in Graves' hyperthyroidism and ophthalmopathy. The wider study: At the time of initial diagnosis and before any treatment, peripheral blood was collected.

J lost 7 bases, V lost 2 bases, and 11 bases had no gene match. Germline loops: CDR1 MNHEY, CDR2 SVGEGT. This CDR3 spans 16 amino acids. Amplified TCR beta CDR3 regions derived from RNA transcripts. The HTBI set primed first-round TCR CDR3 RT-PCR. TCRdb re-called the multiplex PCR reads through MiXCR, storing one row per CDR3 protein. Of about 480,000 distinct CDR3 sequences listed, roughly 14% are singletons. Sequencing input: blood. The rearrangement joins TRBV6-2 or TRBV6-3 to TRBJ2-1; 7 nucleotides align to TRBD1. The source is a woman aged 18 to 35 with Graves' hyperthyroidism. The CDR3 region has the DNA TGTGCCAGCAGTTACGATAAGGGGGCCGGTTCTAATGAGCAGTTCTTC. The encoded protein is CASSYDKGAGSNEQFF.